The sequence of this T cell receptor (beta chain) was determined in a study of blood T cell repertoires in COVID-19 (dated by TCRdb to the early 2020s). About the study as a whole: Collaborator samples came from the United States, Italy and Spain and covered acute and convalescent phases of COVID-19. The prospective study material was composed of cDNA or gDNA derived from T cells, B-cell-depleted T cells, or PBMCs. Subjects who had been exposed to COVID-19, were actively infected with it, or had recovered from it provided the deeply sampled blood TCRbeta repertoires that made up the dataset. The repertoires were released in a freely available public database intended as a resource for research on the immune response to SARS-CoV-2. The samples were drawn from two sources: the first 160 participants of the ongoing ImmuneRACE study, and 1,254 subjects contributed by 6 global collaborators. Sample metadata almost always included a de-identified subject ID, COVID-19 status, age in years and sex. Where available, HLA class I and class II types were obtained from metadata supplied by the sample provider rather than from assay-based typing. The study at large found these results: The amount of clinical and demographic metadata varied by source and participant and was provided uncurated.

In Seattle, one collaborating source enrolled patients while the infection was active and tracked those patients longitudinally over the course of disease. The collaborating institutions used their own protocols to collect whole blood in K2EDTA tubes. For TCRbeta analysis, collaborator samples were shipped as frozen whole blood, as isolated PBMCs, or as DNA extracted from either sample type. CDR1 and CDR2, looked up from the germline V gene, are SGHTA and FQGNSA. The CDR3 holds 14 amino acids from the cysteine to the phenylalanine. Only the CDR3 part of the read is kept: 42 bases, read in frame from the first base. V gives up 4 bases and J gives up 6 bases, and the segment between their germline ends measures 16 bases. A note on this clone: This receptor's antigen is unknown. No much larger clone exists at a distance of one base, and base qualities are not known.

TCRbeta CDR3 regions were amplified from genomic DNA using the immunoSEQ Assay, a bias-controlled multiplex PCR. The original methods were these. Within the assay, amplification of reference gene primers was used to estimate how many nucleated cells each sample contained. Sequence reads were collapsed and filtered to measure the absolute abundance of every unique TCRbeta CDR3 rearrangement. For each sample, productive Simpson clonality was calculated as the square root of Simpson's diversity index across productive rearrangements. TCRdb provides this immuneACCESS table in a form limited to in-frame rearrangements. Some clones are lacking; in checked studies, under half of them reflect an unresolved V gene, and why the rest are absent is not known. That table furnishes V, J and clone size, whereas the DNA furnished D and trimming. The sample table contains 250,000 to 300,000 clones; only one count was recorded for around 89% of them. The biggest ten clones account for 2% to 2.5% of the sample.

What was sequenced was peripheral blood. The clonotype was recovered from a woman aged 55-75 years with COVID-19, enrolled during active disease. The chain is made from TRBV7-2 and TRBJ2-7; the D gene is possibly TRBD2, with 5 bases matching. Here is the DNA: TGTGCCAGCAGCTCACTAGGCAGTTCTCGCGAGCAGTACTTC. It translates to CASSSLGSSREQYF.